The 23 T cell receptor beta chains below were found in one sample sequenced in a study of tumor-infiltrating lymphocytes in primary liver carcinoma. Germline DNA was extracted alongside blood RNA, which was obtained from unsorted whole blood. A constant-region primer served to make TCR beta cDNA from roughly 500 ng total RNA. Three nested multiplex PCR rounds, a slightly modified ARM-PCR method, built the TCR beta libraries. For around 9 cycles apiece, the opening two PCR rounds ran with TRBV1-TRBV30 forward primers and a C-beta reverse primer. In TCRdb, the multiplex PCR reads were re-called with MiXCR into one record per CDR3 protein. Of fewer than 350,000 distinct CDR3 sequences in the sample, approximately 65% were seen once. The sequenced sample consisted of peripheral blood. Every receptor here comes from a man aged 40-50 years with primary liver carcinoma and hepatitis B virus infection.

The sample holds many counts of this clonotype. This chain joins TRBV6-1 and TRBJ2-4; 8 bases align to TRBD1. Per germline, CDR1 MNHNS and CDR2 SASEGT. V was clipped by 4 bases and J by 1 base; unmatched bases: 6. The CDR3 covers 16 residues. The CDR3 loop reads CASSGYQGAAKNIQYF. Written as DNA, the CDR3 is TGTGCCAGCAGTGGGTATCAGGGGGCGGCCAAAAACATTCAGTACTTC.

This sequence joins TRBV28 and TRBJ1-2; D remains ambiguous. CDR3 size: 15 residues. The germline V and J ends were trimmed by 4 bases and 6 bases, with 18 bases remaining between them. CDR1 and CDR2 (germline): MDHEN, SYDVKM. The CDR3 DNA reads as TGTGCCAGCAGTTCGCACGCTATTCTAAGCCATGGCTACACCTTC. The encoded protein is CASSSHAILSHGYTF.

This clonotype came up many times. Here the CDR3 DNA reads TGTGCCAGCAGAACGACTAGCGGGAGGGCCCTCCGTGGGGCCAACGTCCTGACTTTC. It is translated as CASRTTSGRALRGANVLTF. This chain joins TRBV6-6 and TRBJ2-6, with 14 positions matching TRBD2. The CDR3 spans 19 residues. Germline V gives CDR1 MNHNY, CDR2 SVGAGI (reference sequence). Trimming at V came to 6 bases and at J to 3 bases, leaving 10 bases not matched to a gene.

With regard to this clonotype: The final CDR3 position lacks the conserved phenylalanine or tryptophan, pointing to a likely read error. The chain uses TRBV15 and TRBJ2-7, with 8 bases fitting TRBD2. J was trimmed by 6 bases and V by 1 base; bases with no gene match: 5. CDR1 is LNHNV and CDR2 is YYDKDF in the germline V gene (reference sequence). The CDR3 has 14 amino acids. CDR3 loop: CATSRVAGLREQYL. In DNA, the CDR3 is TGTGCCACCAGCAGAGTAGCGGGATTACGCGAGCAGTACTTA.

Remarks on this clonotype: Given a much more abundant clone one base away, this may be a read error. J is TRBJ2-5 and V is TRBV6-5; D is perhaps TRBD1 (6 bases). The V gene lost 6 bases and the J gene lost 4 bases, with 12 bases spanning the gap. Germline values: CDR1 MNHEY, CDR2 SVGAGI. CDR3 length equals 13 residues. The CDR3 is CASRMDSLETQYF. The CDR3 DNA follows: TGTGCCAGCAGGATGGACAGCTTAGAGACCCAGTACTTC.

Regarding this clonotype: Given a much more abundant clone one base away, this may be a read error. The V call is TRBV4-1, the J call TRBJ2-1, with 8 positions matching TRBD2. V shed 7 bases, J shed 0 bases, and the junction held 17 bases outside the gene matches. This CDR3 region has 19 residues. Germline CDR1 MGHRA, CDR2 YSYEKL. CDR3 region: CASTGWTASGGSSYNEQFF. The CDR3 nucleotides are TGCGCCAGCACCGGCTGGACGGCAAGCGGGGGAAGCTCCTACAATGAGCAGTTCTTC.

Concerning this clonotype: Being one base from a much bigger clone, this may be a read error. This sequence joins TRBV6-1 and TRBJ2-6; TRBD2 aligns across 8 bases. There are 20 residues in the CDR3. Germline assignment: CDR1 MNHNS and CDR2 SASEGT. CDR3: CASSGGVKGRSPSGANILTF. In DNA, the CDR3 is TGTGCCAGCAGCGGGGGGGTTAAGGGGCGATCCCCCTCTGGGGCCAACATCCTGACTTTC.

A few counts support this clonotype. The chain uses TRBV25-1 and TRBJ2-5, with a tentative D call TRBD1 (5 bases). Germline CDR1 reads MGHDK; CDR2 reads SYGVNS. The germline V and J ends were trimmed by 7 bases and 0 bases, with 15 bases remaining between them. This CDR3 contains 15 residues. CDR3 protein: CASNWGRDYQETQYF. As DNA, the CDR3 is TGTGCCAGCAACTGGGGCAGAGATTACCAAGAGACCCAGTACTTC.

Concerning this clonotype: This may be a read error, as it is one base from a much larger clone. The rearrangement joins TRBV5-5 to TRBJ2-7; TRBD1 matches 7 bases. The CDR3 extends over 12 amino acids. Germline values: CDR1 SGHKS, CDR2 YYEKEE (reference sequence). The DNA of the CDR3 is TGTGCCAGGAGCTTTCAGGGGGACGAGCAGTACTTC. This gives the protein CARSFQGDEQYF.

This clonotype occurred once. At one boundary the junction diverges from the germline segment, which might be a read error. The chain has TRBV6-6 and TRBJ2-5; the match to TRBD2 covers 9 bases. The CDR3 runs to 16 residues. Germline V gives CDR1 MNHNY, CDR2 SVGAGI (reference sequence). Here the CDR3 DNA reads TGTGCCAGCAGTCCACCGACTAGCGGAGCAAAAGAGATCCAGTACTTC. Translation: CASSPPTSGAKEIQYF.

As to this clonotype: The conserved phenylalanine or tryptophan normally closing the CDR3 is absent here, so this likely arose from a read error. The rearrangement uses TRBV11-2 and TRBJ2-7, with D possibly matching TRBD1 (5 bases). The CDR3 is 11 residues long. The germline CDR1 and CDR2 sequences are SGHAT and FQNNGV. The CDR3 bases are TGTACCAGCGAGACAGCTGAGGAGCAGTACTTA. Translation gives CTSETAEEQYL.

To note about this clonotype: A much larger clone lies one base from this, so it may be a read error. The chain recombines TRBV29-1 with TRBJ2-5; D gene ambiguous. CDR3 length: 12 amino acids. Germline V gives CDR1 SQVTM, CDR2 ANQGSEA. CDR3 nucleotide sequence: TGCAGCGTTGTAACCGTGCAAGAGACCAAGTACTTC. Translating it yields CSVVTVQETKYF.

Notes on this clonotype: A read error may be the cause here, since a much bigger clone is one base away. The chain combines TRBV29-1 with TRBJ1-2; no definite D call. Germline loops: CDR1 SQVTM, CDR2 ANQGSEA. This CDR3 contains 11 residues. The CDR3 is CSVAGVYGYAF. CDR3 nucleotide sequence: TGCAGCGTTGCTGGGGTCTATGGCTACGCCTTC.

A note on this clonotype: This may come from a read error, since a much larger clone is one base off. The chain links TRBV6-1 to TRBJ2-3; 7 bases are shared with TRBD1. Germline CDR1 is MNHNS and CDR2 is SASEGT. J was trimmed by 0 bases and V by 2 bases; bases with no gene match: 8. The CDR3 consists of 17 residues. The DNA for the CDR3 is TGTGCCAGCAGTGAAAGATGGGGCAGGGGGAGCACAGATACGCAGTATTTT. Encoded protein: CASSERWGRGSTDTQYF.

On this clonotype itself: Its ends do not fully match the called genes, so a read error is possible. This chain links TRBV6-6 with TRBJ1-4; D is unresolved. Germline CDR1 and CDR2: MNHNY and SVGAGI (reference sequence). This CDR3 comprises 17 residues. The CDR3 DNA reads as TGTGCCAGCATTTACTTAGCCCCGGGAACCCGAAATGAAAAACTGTTTTTT. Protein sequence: CASIYLAPGTRNEKLFF.

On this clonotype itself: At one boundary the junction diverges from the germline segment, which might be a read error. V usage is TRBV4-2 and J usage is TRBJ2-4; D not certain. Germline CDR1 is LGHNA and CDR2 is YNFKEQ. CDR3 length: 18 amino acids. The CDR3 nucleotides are TGTGCCAGCAGCCAAGGTTCATACAGATTGATAGCCAAAAACATTCAGTACTTT. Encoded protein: CASSQGSYRLIAKNIQYF.

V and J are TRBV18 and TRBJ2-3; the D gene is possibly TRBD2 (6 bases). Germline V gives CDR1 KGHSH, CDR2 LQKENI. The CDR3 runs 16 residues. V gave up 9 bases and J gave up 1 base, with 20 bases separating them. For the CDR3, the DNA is TGTGCCAGGTCAGCGTTGGGACTGACTCGCACAGATACGCAGTATTTT. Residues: CARSALGLTRTDTQYF.

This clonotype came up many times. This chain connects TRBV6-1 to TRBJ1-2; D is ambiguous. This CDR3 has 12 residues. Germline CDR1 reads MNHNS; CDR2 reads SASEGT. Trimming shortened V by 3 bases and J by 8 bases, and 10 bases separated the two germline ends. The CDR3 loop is CASSDSSGGYTF. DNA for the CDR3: TGTGCCAGCAGTGACAGCAGCGGCGGCTACACCTTC.

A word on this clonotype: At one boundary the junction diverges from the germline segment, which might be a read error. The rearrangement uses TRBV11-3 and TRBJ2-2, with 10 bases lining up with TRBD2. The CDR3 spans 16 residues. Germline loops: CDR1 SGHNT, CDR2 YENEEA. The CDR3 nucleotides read TGTGCCAGTAGCCCCACTAGCGGGATAAACAGCGGGGAGCTGTTTTTT. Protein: CASSPTSGINSGELFF.

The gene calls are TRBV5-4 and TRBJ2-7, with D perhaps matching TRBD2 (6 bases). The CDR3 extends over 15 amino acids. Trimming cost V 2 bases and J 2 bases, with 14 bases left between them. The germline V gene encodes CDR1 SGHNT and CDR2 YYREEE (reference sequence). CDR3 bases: TGTGCCAGCAGCTTAGCGGGCGCGCGTACCTACGAGCAGTACTTC. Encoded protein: CASSLAGARTYEQYF.

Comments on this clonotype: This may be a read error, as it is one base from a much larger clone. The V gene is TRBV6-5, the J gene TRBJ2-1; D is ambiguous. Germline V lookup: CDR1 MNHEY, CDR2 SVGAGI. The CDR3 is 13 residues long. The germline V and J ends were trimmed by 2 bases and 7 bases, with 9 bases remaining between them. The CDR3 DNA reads TGTGCCAGCAGTTACCCTCCGGCTAATGAGCAGTTCTTC. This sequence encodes CASSYPPANEQFF.

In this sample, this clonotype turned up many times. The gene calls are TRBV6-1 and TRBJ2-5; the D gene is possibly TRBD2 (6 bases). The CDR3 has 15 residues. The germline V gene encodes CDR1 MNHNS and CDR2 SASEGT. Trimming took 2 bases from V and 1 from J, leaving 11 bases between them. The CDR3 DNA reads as TGTGCCAGCAGTGAATTGGGGGGACCCCAAGAGACCCAGTACTTC. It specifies CASSELGGPQETQYF.

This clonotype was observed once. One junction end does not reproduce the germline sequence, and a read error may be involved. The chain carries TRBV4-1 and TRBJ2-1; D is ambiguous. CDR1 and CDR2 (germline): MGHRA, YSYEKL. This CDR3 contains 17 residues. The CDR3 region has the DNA TGCGCCAGCGGCCAAGATCTGGATAGCTGGGCATACAATGAGCAGTTCTTC. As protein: CASGQDLDSWAYNEQFF.